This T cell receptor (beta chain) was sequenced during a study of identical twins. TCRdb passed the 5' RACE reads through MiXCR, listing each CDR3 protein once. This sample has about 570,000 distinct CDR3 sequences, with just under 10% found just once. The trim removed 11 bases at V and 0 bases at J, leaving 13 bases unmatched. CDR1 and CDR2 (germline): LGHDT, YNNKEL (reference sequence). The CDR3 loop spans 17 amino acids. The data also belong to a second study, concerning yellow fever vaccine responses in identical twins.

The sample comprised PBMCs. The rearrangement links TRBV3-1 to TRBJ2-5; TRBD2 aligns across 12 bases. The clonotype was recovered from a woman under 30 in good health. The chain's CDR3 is CAFSSLAGGPYQETQYF. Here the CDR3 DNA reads TGTGCCTTCAGTTCACTAGCGGGAGGCCCGTACCAAGAGACCCAGTACTTC.